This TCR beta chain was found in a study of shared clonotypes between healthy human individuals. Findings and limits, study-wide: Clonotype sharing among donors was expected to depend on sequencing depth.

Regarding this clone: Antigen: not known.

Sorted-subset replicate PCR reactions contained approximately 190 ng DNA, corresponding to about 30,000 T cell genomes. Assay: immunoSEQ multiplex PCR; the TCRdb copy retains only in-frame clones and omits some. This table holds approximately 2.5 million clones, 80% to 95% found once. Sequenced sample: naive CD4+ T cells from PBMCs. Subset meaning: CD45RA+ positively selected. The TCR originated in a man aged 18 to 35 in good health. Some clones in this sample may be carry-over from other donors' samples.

The CDR3 sequence is CASGDRARGYTF. In DNA form, the CDR3 reads TGTGCCAGCGGAGACAGGGCTAGGGGCTACACCTTC. The gene calls are TRBV9 and TRBJ1-2, with 7 positions matching TRBD1. This CDR3 is 12 amino acids long. Per the germline V gene, CDR1 is SGDLS and CDR2 is YYNGEE. V shed 7 bases, J shed 8 bases, and the junction held 8 bases outside the gene matches.